This T cell receptor (beta chain) comes out of a study of response to subunit inactivated influenza vaccine. TCRdb processed the RT-PCR reads anew with MiXCR; each CDR3 protein has one entry. Among approximately 480,000 distinct CDR3 sequences listed, 10% to 11% were seen once. This clonotype was observed at least ten times. The antigen is not known. Findings of the study overall: After each seasonal influenza vaccination, few new T cells are recruited, the authors suggested.

This TCR was recovered from a man between 50 and 59 years old who received an inactivated influenza vaccine. The source material was PBMCs from blood, sampled about 40 days after vaccination.

In DNA, the CDR3 is TGTGCCAGCAGAGGGGGGATTAATGAAAAACTGTTTTTT. This encodes CASRGGINEKLFF. V gene TRBV12-3 or TRBV12-4 combines with J gene TRBJ1-4, with D perhaps TRBD1 (6 bases). This CDR3 contains 13 residues. V lost 6 bases to trimming and J lost 4 bases, with 9 bases between them.